Listed below are T cell receptor beta chains from one sample, sequenced in a study of graft-versus-host responses after intestinal transplantation. These receptors are not linked to any known antigen. Sequencing used immunoSEQ multiplex PCR; TCRdb keeps in-frame clones, though not all of them. The table lists fewer than 150,000 clones, 85% to 95% of them singletons. The specimen comprised unstimulated CD4+ T cells sorted from spleen or lymph node cells, sampled before intestinal transplant. The receptors shown here come from a human donor who received an intestinal transplant. Each CDR3 is given with its conserved first and last residue. A D gene is named only where the DNA matches it firmly. Only some rows state a clone size, as once, few, many or a class for expanded clones.

-,-,TRBV2,TRBJ1-2,CASIRMNYGYTF,TGTGCCAGCATACGTATGAACTATGGCTACACCTTC
-,-,TRBV2,TRBJ2-5,CASSVVQETQYF,TGTGCCAGCAGTGTTGTGCAAGAGACCCAGTACTTC
-,-,TRBV6-5,TRBJ2-3,CASSYSGDTQYF,TGTGCCAGCAGTTACTCCGGGGATACGCAGTATTTT
-,TRBD1,TRBV5-5,TRBJ1-6,CASSLEDRVYSPLHF,TGTGCCAGCAGCTTGGAGGACAGGGTCTATTCACCCCTCCACTTT
-,-,TRBV30,TRBJ1-3,CAWREKGAGNTIYF,TGTGCCTGGAGAGAGAAGGGTGCTGGAAACACCATATATTTT
-,-,TRBV7-2,TRBJ1-5,CASSLAPARNQPQHF,TGTGCCAGCAGCTTAGCGCCGGCAAGAAATCAGCCCCAGCATTTT
-,-,TRBV4-1,TRBJ1-4,CASSQHTGQSGEKLFF,TGCGCCAGCAGCCAACACACGGGCCAATCGGGTGAAAAACTGTTTTTT
-,-,TRBV7-8,TRBJ1-6,CASSLARGRGRAPLHF,TGTGCCAGCAGCTTAGCCCGGGGGCGCGGAAGGGCACCCCTCCACTTT
-,-,TRBV7-8,TRBJ2-7,CASSLNYEQYF,TGTGCCAGCAGCTTAAACTACGAGCAGTACTTC
once,-,TRBV5-4,TRBJ1-1,CASSLRETEAFF,TGTGCCAGCAGCTTAAGGGAAACTGAAGCTTTCTTT
-,TRBD1,TRBV5-1,TRBJ1-4,CASSVTGGGEKLFF,TGCGCCAGCAGCGTGACAGGGGGGGGCGAAAAACTGTTTTTT
-,-,TRBV29-1,TRBJ1-1,CSVEDRGVSTEAFF,TGCAGCGTTGAAGATCGAGGGGTGAGCACTGAAGCTTTCTTT
-,TRBD1,TRBV9,TRBJ2-1,CASSPRGTGPTEQFF,TGTGCCAGCAGCCCGAGGGGGACAGGGCCGACTGAGCAGTTCTTC
-,-,TRBV5-6,TRBJ2-4,CASSLEGVYAKNIQYF,TGTGCCAGCAGCTTGGAGGGGGTGTATGCCAAAAACATTCAGTACTTC
-,-,TRBV2,TRBJ2-5,CASSDRGLPLETQYF,TGTGCCAGCAGTGACAGGGGCCTCCCCTTAGAGACCCAGTACTTC
-,-,TRBV7-9,TRBJ1-4,CASSSGTYYEKLFF,TGTGCCAGCAGCTCGGGGACTTATTATGAAAAACTGTTTTTT
-,-,TRBV6-1,TRBJ2-7,CASTIETASYEQYF,TGTGCCAGCACCATCGAAACAGCGTCCTACGAGCAGTACTTC
-,TRBD1,TRBV7-2,TRBJ1-2,CASSFQGTGSYGYTF,TGTGCCAGCAGCTTCCAAGGGACAGGGTCCTATGGCTACACCTTC
-,-,TRBV29-1,TRBJ2-6,CSAGGSGANVLTF,TGCAGCGCAGGAGGCTCTGGGGCCAACGTCCTGACTTTC
-,TRBD1,TRBV5-6,TRBJ1-5,CASSLRAGGGNQPQHF,TGTGCCAGCAGCTTGCGTGCAGGGGGAGGAAATCAGCCCCAGCATTTT
-,-,TRBV27,TRBJ2-6,CASRRGPTSGANVLTF,TGTGCCAGCAGGCGTGGACCGACCTCTGGGGCCAACGTCCTGACTTTC
-,-,TRBV5-4,TRBJ1-4,CASSFGPGGNEKLFF,TGTGCCAGCAGCTTCGGTCCTGGGGGCAATGAAAAACTGTTTTTT
-,-,TRBV2,TRBJ2-2,CASKLVGDTGELFF,TGTGCCAGCAAATTGGTGGGTGATACCGGGGAGCTGTTTTTT
-,-,TRBV6-5,TRBJ2-6,CASSYDGGGANVLTF,TGTGCCAGCAGTTATGACGGAGGCGGGGCCAACGTCCTGACTTTC
once,TRBD2,TRBV9,TRBJ2-1,CASSVELAGGSEQFF,TGTGCCAGCAGCGTAGAACTAGCGGGGGGGAGTGAGCAGTTCTTC
-,-,TRBV20-1,TRBJ2-7,CSAAQGNEQYF,TGCAGTGCTGCACAGGGTAACGAGCAGTACTTC
-,TRBD2,TRBV11-3,TRBJ2-3,CASSLDGGGRGTQYF,TGTGCCAGCAGCTTAGACGGGGGGGGGCGAGGTACGCAGTATTTT
-,-,TRBV2,TRBJ1-6,CASSEWGQSSYNSPLRF,TGTGCCAGCAGTGAATGGGGCCAGAGCTCCTATAATTCACCCCTCCGCTTT
-,-,TRBV9,TRBJ2-3,CASSTGAADTQYF,TGTGCCAGCAGCACGGGGGCCGCCGATACGCAGTATTTT
-,-,TRBV6-5,TRBJ1-6,CASTWPALRSPLHF,TGTGCCAGCACCTGGCCTGCCCTTCGGTCACCCCTCCACTTT
-,-,TRBV18,TRBJ2-7,CASSPGQGVYEQYF,TGTGCCAGCTCCCCGGGGCAGGGAGTCTACGAGCAGTACTTC